This T cell receptor beta chain stems from a study of T cell responses to AZD1222 COVID-19 vaccine listed by TCRdb under 2021. Broadly, across the study: A total of just over 230 trial participants underwent TCR sequencing, of whom about 200 had received two doses of AZD1222 and about 25 had received two doses of the MenACWY control vaccine. Trial participants were enrolled by age into subgroups of 18-55, 56-69 and 70-plus years, and 148, 28 and 57 TCR-sequenced participants, respectively, were included in these subgroups. Study-wide conclusions, independent of this receptor: Vaccine-associated CD4 TCRs spanned the whole spike protein, with dominant responses in regions 160-218 and 743-854. Epitopes outside the regions mutated in the B.1.351 and B.1.1.7 variants were reportedly recognized by nearly half of the unique spike-specific TCRs. Only a handful of AZD1222 recipients were SARS-CoV-2 seropositive at baseline, limiting conclusions about previously exposed vaccinees. No day 14 peak-response samples were available, so repertoires were characterized only after the peak T cell response. Participants were mostly white British, with more females than males. The authors suggested clonal diversity may have been underestimated. A significant rise in spike-specific TCR breadth and depth was observed after two AZD1222 doses relative to day 0 and relative to MenACWY recipients. In the small 56-69-year group, the increase in depth fell short of significance, most likely because of low power.

The CDR3 regions of human TCRbeta chains were subjected to immunosequencing. In the authors' own workflow: Repertoire TCRs were matched against a reference library of SARS-CoV-2-specific TCRs generated with the MIRA antigen-specificity platform. Breadth was defined as the fraction of unique TCRs that were SARS-CoV-2-associated, and depth was defined as the fraction of total T cells that were SARS-CoV-2-associated. Using the MIRA data, every spike-specific TCR was mapped to the spike region that the TCR reacted to and assigned to either a CD4 or a CD8 class. Log10-transformed breadth and depth values were compared by one-way ANOVA with Sidak's multiple comparisons tests. TCRdb carries this immuneACCESS record with in-frame sequences only. Its versions omit some clonotypes, under half of them owing to an unresolved V gene in the studies checked, with the rest unexplained. D and trimming were read from the DNA, whereas the V and J calls and clone size are those reported in that table. The sample data list roughly 140,000 clones, and more than 85% of these were observed just once. The top ten clonotypes cover more than 6.5% of the sample.

With regard to this clone: What this receptor recognizes is not known. One base away there is no much larger clone; base qualities are not given.

Explained via the paper, the time point label denotes: sample from adult after SARS-CoV-2 infection, after symptom onset. A couple of convalescent COVID-19 patients, sampled after symptom onset from adults with prior SARS-CoV-2 infection, were also TCR-sequenced for comparison. The TCR was taken from an adult who had recovered from COVID-19. The material was peripheral blood, obtained after recovery from COVID-19.

The CDR3: CASSLIGSGNTIYF. The nucleotides are TGTGCCAGCAGTTTAATAGGATCTGGAAACACCATATATTTT. The rearranged chain carries TRBV28 and TRBJ1-3; the D gene cannot be named for sure. Trimming takes 2 bases from V and 1 base from J, and the germline ends sit 6 bases apart. According to the germline V gene, CDR1 reads MDHEN and CDR2 reads SYDVKM. Taken from cysteine to phenylalanine, the CDR3 has 14 residues. Only the CDR3 region is kept as DNA, spanning 42 bases read in frame from base 1.